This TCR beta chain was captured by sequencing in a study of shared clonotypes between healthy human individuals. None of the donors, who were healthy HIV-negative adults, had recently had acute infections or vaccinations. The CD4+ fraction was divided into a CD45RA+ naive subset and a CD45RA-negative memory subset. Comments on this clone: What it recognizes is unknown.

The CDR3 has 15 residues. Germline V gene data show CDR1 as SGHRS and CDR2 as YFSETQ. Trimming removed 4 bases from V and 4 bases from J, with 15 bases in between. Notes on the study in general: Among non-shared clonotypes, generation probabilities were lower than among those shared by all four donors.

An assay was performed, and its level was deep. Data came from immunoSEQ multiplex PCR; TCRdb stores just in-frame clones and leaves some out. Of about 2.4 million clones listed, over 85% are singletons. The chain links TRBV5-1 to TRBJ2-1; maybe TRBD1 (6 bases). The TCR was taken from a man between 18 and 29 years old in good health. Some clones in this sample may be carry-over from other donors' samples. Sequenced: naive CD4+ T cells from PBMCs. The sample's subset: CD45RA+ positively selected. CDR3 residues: CASSPRFGQYNEQFF. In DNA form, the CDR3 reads TGCGCCAGCAGCCCTCGCTTCGGACAGTACAATGAGCAGTTCTTC.